The 19 T cell receptor beta chains in this list originate from one sample, sequenced in a study of T cell repertoires in cytomegalovirus infection. TCRdb used MiXCR to reprocess the reads, holding one entry per CDR3 protein. The table lists fewer than 300,000 distinct CDR3 sequences, over 20% of them singletons. The sample taken for sequencing was PBMCs. These receptors were obtained from a human donor in good health (CMV status not recorded). Some clones in this sample may be carry-over from other donors' samples.

This clonotype was found a few times. This chain links TRBV5-1 with TRBJ1-4; no reliable D call. V was trimmed by 4 bases and J by 0 bases, leaving 13 bases between them. Germline loops: CDR1 SGHRS, CDR2 YFSETQ. The CDR3 contains 16 residues. CDR3 sequence reads: CASSQRASATNEKLFF. CDR3 in DNA: TGCGCCAGCAGCCAAAGGGCCTCTGCAACTAATGAAAAACTGTTTTTT.

This clonotype was seen many times. The V and J genes are TRBV7-2 and TRBJ2-1; D may be TRBD2 (5 bases). The CDR3 runs to 16 residues. Germline V CDR1 and CDR2: SGHTA, FQGNSA. With 4 bases removed from V and 5 bases from J, the gap between germline ends came to 18 bases. CDR3 residues: CASSSWATRTDNEQFF. In DNA, the CDR3 is TGTGCCAGCAGCTCTTGGGCAACGCGGACTGACAATGAGCAGTTCTTC. Combining the CDR3 with reference TRBV7-2 and TRBJ2-1 gives the whole variable domain GAGVSQSPSNKVTEKGKDVELRCDPISGHTALYWYRQSLGQGLEFLIYFQGNSAPDKSGLPSDRFSAERTGGSVSTLTIQRTQQEDSAVYLCASSSWATRTDNEQFFGPGTRLTVL.

The table lists this clonotype with many counts. The chain employs TRBV7-2 and TRBJ2-7; D tentatively reads TRBD1 or TRBD2 (5 bases each). CDR3 length equals 14 residues. The germline V gene has CDR1 SGHTA and CDR2 FQGNSA. V gave up 3 bases and J gave up 0 bases, with 9 bases separating them. Here the CDR3 DNA reads TGTGCCAGCAGCTTTACGGGGCTCTCCTACGAGCAGTACTTC. Its protein is CASSFTGLSYEQYF. Drawing the rest from reference TRBV7-2 and TRBJ2-7, the complete variable domain is GAGVSQSPSNKVTEKGKDVELRCDPISGHTALYWYRQSLGQGLEFLIYFQGNSAPDKSGLPSDRFSAERTGGSVSTLTIQRTQQEDSAVYLCASSFTGLSYEQYFGPGTRLTVT.

Only a few counts were recorded for this clonotype. CDR3: CASSLGGTGVHYEQYF. CDR3 DNA sequence: TGTGCCAGCAGCTTAGGGGGGACAGGGGTCCACTACGAGCAGTACTTC. The J gene is TRBJ2-7, the V gene TRBV11-2, with 10 bases identical to TRBD1. V was pared by 1 base and J by 3 bases, with 6 bases of the junction left unmatched. This CDR3 region has 16 residues. Germline CDR1 and CDR2: SGHAT and FQNNGV.

This clonotype was seen ten or more times. The rearrangement uses TRBV7-2 and TRBJ1-6; D uncertain. The length of the CDR3 is 14 residues. Germline V gene data show CDR1 as SGHTA and CDR2 as FQGNSA. V was clipped by 5 bases and J by 10 bases, with 15 bases between them. This CDR3 reads CASSVRRSQSPLHF. Here the CDR3 DNA reads TGTGCCAGCAGCGTTCGTAGGAGCCAATCACCCCTCCACTTT.

The V call is TRBV24-1, the J call TRBJ1-2; D might be TRBD1 (5 bases). The CDR3 covers 14 residues. Germline CDR1 and CDR2: KGHDR and SFDVKD. Trimming stripped 3 bases from V and 8 bases from J, with 15 bases between. CDR3 coding DNA: TGTGCCACCAGTGATGAACTGACAGTGGGCGGCTACACCTTC. Protein sequence: CATSDELTVGGYTF.

A few counts support this clonotype. This rearrangement joins TRBV7-9 to TRBJ2-7; 15 bases align to TRBD2. This CDR3 region has 18 residues. J gave up 2 bases and V 0 bases, and 5 bases lay outside the gene matches. The germline CDR1 and CDR2 sequences are SEHNR and FQNEAQ (reference sequence). The CDR3 loop reads CASSLAGTSGRPPYEQYF. CDR3 DNA: TGTGCCAGCAGCTTAGCGGGGACTAGCGGGAGGCCCCCCTACGAGCAGTACTTC. The full variable domain, in which reference TRBV7-9 and TRBJ2-7 provide the parts outside the CDR3, is DTGVSQNPRHKITKRGQNVTFRCDPISEHNRLYWYRQTLGQGPEFLTYFQNEAQLEKSRLLSDRFSAERPKGSFSTLEIQRTEQGDSAMYLCASSLAGTSGRPPYEQYFGPGTRLTVT.

This clonotype was counted at least ten times. The gene calls are TRBV7-3 and TRBJ2-5; the D gene is possibly TRBD1 (6 bases). V dropped 2 bases and J dropped 4 bases, with 14 bases sitting between them. In germline, CDR1 is SGHTA, CDR2 FQGTGA. The CDR3 runs to 15 residues. This CDR3 is CASSLSDRVGETQYF. The CDR3 DNA reads as TGTGCCAGCAGCTTATCGGACAGAGTAGGAGAGACCCAGTACTTC.

This chain uses TRBV7-9 with TRBJ2-2; 15 positions match TRBD2. The germline gives CDR1 SEHNR, CDR2 FQNEAQ (reference sequence). V lost 5 bases and J lost 5; bases outside the gene matches: 6. The CDR3 totals 17 residues. CDR3 DNA sequence: TGTGCCAGCAGCCACCGGACTAGCGGGAGGGGTACCGGGGAGCTGTTTTTT. Translating it yields CASSHRTSGRGTGELFF.

This clonotype was seen more than once but under ten times. The chain uses TRBV28 and TRBJ2-5; D might be TRBD2 (6 bases). V lost 3 bases and J 2 bases, leaving 10 bases between the germline ends. This CDR3 is built from 14 residues. Germline V gene lookup returns CDR1 MDHEN and CDR2 SYDVKM. CDR3: CASSFGGAQETQYF. In nucleotides, the CDR3 is TGTGCCAGCAGTTTCGGAGGGGCGCAAGAGACCCAGTACTTC.

Only a few counts were recorded for this clonotype. The chain joins TRBV12-3 or TRBV12-4 to TRBJ1-5; 8 nucleotides line up with TRBD1. The CDR3 contains 14 residues. V lost 6 bases to trimming and J lost 7 bases; unmatched junction nucleotides: 8. The CDR3 sequence is CASRGTGDGQPQHF. CDR3 in DNA: TGTGCCAGCAGGGGGACAGGCGACGGCCAGCCCCAGCATTTT.

This clonotype was recorded a few times. The V and J genes are TRBV7-3 and TRBJ2-6, with TRBD1 matching over 9 bases. CDR1 and CDR2 from the germline V gene are SGHTA and FQGTGA. Germline trimming cut 9 bases from V and 0 bases from J; bases unmatched to any gene: 6. The CDR3 extends over 16 amino acids. The CDR3 loop reads CASGRQGVSGANVLTF. CDR3 nucleotides: TGTGCCAGTGGAAGACAGGGGGTCTCTGGGGCCAACGTCCTGACTTTC.

This clonotype has just one count. This sequence joins TRBV5-4 and TRBJ1-4; TRBD1 matches 9 bases. Germline V gives CDR1 SGHNT, CDR2 YYREEE (reference sequence). The CDR3 extends over 15 amino acids. The V gene end was trimmed by 4 bases and the J gene end by 7 bases; junction bases not matched to a gene: 8. The CDR3 reads CASSSRQGVSEKLFF. Here the CDR3 DNA reads TGTGCCAGCAGCAGCCGACAGGGGGTTAGTGAAAAACTGTTTTTT.

This chain joins TRBV10-3 and TRBJ1-2; D is ambiguous. V was trimmed by 2 bases and J by 6 bases, leaving 13 bases between them. This CDR3 is built from 14 residues. Germline-derived CDR1 and CDR2 are ENHRY and SYGVKD. The CDR3 is CAISENRAGNGYTF. In DNA, the CDR3 is TGTGCCATCAGTGAGAATCGGGCAGGCAATGGCTACACCTTC.

This clonotype came up many times. This chain links TRBV7-2 with TRBJ2-3; no clear D. The length of the CDR3 is 14 residues. V was trimmed by 5 bases and J by 2 bases, leaving 11 bases between them. Germline values: CDR1 SGHTA, CDR2 FQGNSA. As DNA, the CDR3 is TGTGCCAGCAGCCCAGGAGCGTTCACAGATACGCAGTATTTT. As protein: CASSPGAFTDTQYF.

This sequence joins TRBV30 and TRBJ1-5, with 7 bases that match TRBD1. The CDR3 spans 14 residues. Germline trimming cut 3 bases from V and 6 bases from J; bases unmatched to any gene: 8. CDR1 is GTSNPN, CDR2 SVGIG, per germline (reference sequence). For the CDR3, the DNA is TGTGCCTGGAGCCCGTGGAGGGACAGTCAGCCCCAGCATTTT. This encodes CAWSPWRDSQPQHF.

This clonotype showed up just a few times. The chain links TRBV5-1 to TRBJ2-1; D could derive from TRBD1 or TRBD2 (5 bases each). CDR1 is SGHRS and CDR2 is YFSETQ in the germline V gene. The length of the CDR3 is 15 residues. With 0 bases removed from V and 4 bases from J, the gap between germline ends came to 11 bases. The CDR3: CASSLADGAYNEQFF. The CDR3 DNA reads as TGCGCCAGCAGCTTGGCCGACGGGGCGTACAATGAGCAGTTCTTC.

This clonotype was counted a few times. The rearrangement uses TRBV5-1 and TRBJ2-2; D may be TRBD1 (6 bases). The CDR3 length is 14 residues. The V gene lost 1 base and the J gene lost 6 bases, with 10 bases spanning the gap. CDR1 and CDR2 from the germline V gene are SGHRS and YFSETQ. The CDR3 DNA reads as TGCGCCAGCAGCTTGCAACAGGGCGCCGGGGAGCTGTTTTTT. Encoded protein: CASSLQQGAGELFF.

CDR3 loop: CASSTLSPVQETQYF. In DNA form, the CDR3 reads TGCGCCAGCAGTACTCTTTCGCCAGTTCAAGAGACCCAGTACTTC. The chain uses TRBV5-1 and TRBJ2-5; D ambiguous. The V gene lost 5 bases and the J gene lost 2 bases, with 16 bases spanning the gap. Germline lookup yields CDR1 SGHRS and CDR2 YFSETQ. This CDR3 is 15 amino acids long.